This T cell receptor (beta chain) was sequenced for a study of T cell responses to AZD1222 COVID-19 vaccine. Notes on the study in general: After two AZD1222 doses, spike-specific TCR breadth and depth rose versus day 0.

Generated by immunoSEQ multiplex PCR, the TCRdb table keeps only in-frame clones and is missing some. The sample includes 140,000 to 150,000 clones, around 90% of them seen just once. With regard to this clone: Its antigen is as yet unknown. This sample also contains other DNA sequences that code for the same CDR3.

The source is an adult who received the AZD1222 COVID-19 vaccine. Sequencing used peripheral blood, obtained 28 days after the second AZD1222 dose.

CDR3 in DNA: TGCGCCAGCAGCCCCCGACAGGGCGCCGGGGAGCTGTTTTTT. Translated, it gives CASSPRQGAGELFF. The chain employs TRBV5-1 and TRBJ2-2, with 7 bases identical to TRBD1. The CDR3 extends over 14 amino acids. V shed 4 bases and J 6 bases; nucleotides not matched to a gene: 6. Germline V CDR1 and CDR2: SGHRS, YFSETQ.